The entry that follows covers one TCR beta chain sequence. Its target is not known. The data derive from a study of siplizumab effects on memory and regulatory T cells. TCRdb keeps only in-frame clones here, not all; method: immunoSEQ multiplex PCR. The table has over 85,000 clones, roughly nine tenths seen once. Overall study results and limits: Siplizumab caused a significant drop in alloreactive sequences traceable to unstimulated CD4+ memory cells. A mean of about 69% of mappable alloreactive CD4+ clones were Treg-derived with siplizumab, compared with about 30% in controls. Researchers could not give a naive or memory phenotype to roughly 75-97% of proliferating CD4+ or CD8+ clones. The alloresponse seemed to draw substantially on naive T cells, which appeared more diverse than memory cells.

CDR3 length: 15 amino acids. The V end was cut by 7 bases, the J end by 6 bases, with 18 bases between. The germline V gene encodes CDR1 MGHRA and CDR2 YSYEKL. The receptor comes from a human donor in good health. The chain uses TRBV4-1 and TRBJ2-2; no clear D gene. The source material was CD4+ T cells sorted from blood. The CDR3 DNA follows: TGCGCCAGCAAACCCGGGCCTACCGGAGCCGGGGAGCTGTTTTTT. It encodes CASKPGPTGAGELFF.